These 32 T cell receptor beta chains were all obtained from the same sample, sequenced in a study of T cell repertoires in cytomegalovirus infection. From the reads, TCRdb called clonotypes with MiXCR, one entry per CDR3 protein. In the table there are roughly 920,000 distinct CDR3 sequences, around a third of which are singletons. These receptors have no known antigen. Sequenced here: cultured CD8+ T cells from PBMCs, sampled from culture after CMV antigen stimulation. These receptors were obtained from a human donor in good health (CMV status not recorded). Some clones in this sample may be carry-over from other donors' samples.

This clonotype was counted a few times. The chain carries TRBV6-5 and TRBJ1-4, with D maybe TRBD1 (5 bases). This CDR3 contains 16 residues. Trimming stripped 0 bases from V and 5 bases from J, with 13 bases between. CDR1 is MNHEY and CDR2 is SVGAGI in the germline V gene. CDR3 loop: CASSYSLGRVNEKLFF. CDR3 DNA sequence: TGTGCCAGCAGTTACTCGTTGGGCAGGGTAAATGAAAAACTGTTTTTT.

This clonotype showed up many times. The chain carries TRBV7-6 and TRBJ2-3; a possible D gene is TRBD2 (6 bases). Germline loops: CDR1 SGHVS, CDR2 FNYEAQ. The length of the CDR3 is 15 residues. The germline V and J ends were trimmed by 5 bases and 3 bases, with 15 bases remaining between them. The CDR3 loop is CASSTSPGVTDTQYF. DNA of the CDR3: TGTGCCAGCAGCACTTCCCCGGGGGTTACAGATACGCAGTATTTT.

The chain has TRBV2 and TRBJ2-7, with D hard to call. There are 11 residues in the CDR3. The V end was cut by 6 bases, the J end by 9 bases, with 12 bases between. Germline V gene lookup returns CDR1 SNHLY and CDR2 FYNNEI. Here the CDR3 reads CASRGIYMQYF. The CDR3 DNA is TGTGCCAGCAGGGGCATCTACATGCAGTACTTC.

This clonotype showed up just a few times. The chain joins TRBV24-1 to TRBJ1-2; D is perhaps TRBD1 (6 bases). Germline-derived CDR1 and CDR2 are KGHDR and SFDVKD. This CDR3 contains 13 residues. Trimming took 7 bases from V and 8 from J, leaving 16 bases between them. The CDR3 reads CATSRAGAAGYTF. CDR3 nucleotide sequence: TGTGCCACCAGCCGTGCAGGGGCCGCAGGCTACACCTTC.

The rearrangement uses TRBV7-9 and TRBJ1-2, with D tentatively TRBD1 (5 bases). CDR1 is SEHNR, CDR2 FQNEAQ, per germline (reference sequence). The CDR3 spans 15 residues. V shed 1 base and J shed 6 bases, with 15 bases lying between them. Here the CDR3 DNA reads TGTGCCAGCAGCTTAGGGCGGGGGGGAGATGATGGCTACACCTTC. Amino acid sequence: CASSLGRGGDDGYTF.

The rearrangement uses TRBV12-3 or TRBV12-4 and TRBJ1-1, with 7 bases identical to TRBD1. The CDR3 is made up of 15 amino acids. V dropped 3 bases and J dropped 3; count of bases not matched to a gene: 7. The CDR3 loop reads CASSFEGAPDTEAFF. The CDR3 nucleotides read TGTGCCAGCAGTTTTGAGGGGGCACCAGACACTGAAGCTTTCTTT.

The DNA for the CDR3 is TGTGCCAGCAGCCCACACAGGAGCTCCTACAATGAGCAGTTCTTC. Its translation: CASSPHRSSYNEQFF. This chain connects TRBV14 to TRBJ2-1, with TRBD1 as a possible D gene (5 bases). V dropped 4 bases and J dropped 0 bases, with 10 bases sitting between them. CDR3 length: 15 amino acids. CDR1 is SGHDN and CDR2 is FVKESK in the germline V gene.

The chain carries TRBV2 and TRBJ1-1; the match to TRBD1 covers 7 bases. The CDR3 sequence is 14 residues long. Looked up from germline, CDR1 is SNHLY and CDR2 is FYNNEI. J was trimmed by 1 base and V by 10 bases; bases with no gene match: 9. CDR3 amino acids: CATQGDTKNTEAFF. The CDR3 DNA is TGTGCCACCCAGGGGGACACCAAGAACACTGAAGCTTTCTTT.

This clonotype has just a few counts. The chain employs TRBV28 and TRBJ1-5; 9 bases fit TRBD1. Germline CDR1 and CDR2: MDHEN and SYDVKM. CDR3 length: 16 amino acids. Unmatched junction bases numbered 7, after V lost 2 bases and J lost 5 bases. Written as DNA, the CDR3 is TGTGCCAGCAGTTTAGACAGGGGACAGGGTCATCAGCCCCAGCATTTT. Translating it yields CASSLDRGQGHQPQHF. Full variable domain (outside the CDR3, taken from reference TRBV28 and TRBJ1-5): DVKVTQSSRYLVKRTGEKVFLECVQDMDHENMFWYRQDPGLGLRLIYFSYDVKMKEKGDIPEGYSVSREKKERFSLILESASTNQTSMYLCASSLDRGQGHQPQHFGDGTRLSIL.

The chain couples TRBV4-1 to TRBJ2-3; D perhaps matches TRBD2 (5 bases). Germline loops: CDR1 MGHRA, CDR2 YSYEKL. This CDR3 has 15 amino acids. V was trimmed by 1 base and J by 2 bases, leaving 10 bases between them. DNA for the CDR3: TGCGCCAGCAGCCAAGTGGCTAGCACCACAGATACGCAGTATTTT. This sequence encodes CASSQVASTTDTQYF.

This clonotype has a handful of counts. The rearrangement links TRBV10-1 to TRBJ2-7; D gene ambiguous. The V end was cut by 1 base, the J end by 9 bases, with 16 bases between. Germline V lookup: CDR1 WNHNN, CDR2 SYGVQD (reference sequence). The CDR3 is made up of 14 amino acids. The CDR3 nucleotides read TGCGCCAGCAGTGAGTGGACGCTATCAATGGGGCAGTACTTC. Residues: CASSEWTLSMGQYF.

The genes are TRBV4-1 and TRBJ1-3; D is uncertain. V was shortened by 0 bases and J by 1 base, with 10 bases between the two germline ends. The CDR3 extends over 16 amino acids. CDR1 is MGHRA and CDR2 is YSYEKL in the germline V gene. The CDR3 DNA reads as TGCGCCAGCAGCCAAGAATTAGGCGGATCTGGAAACACCATATATTTT. Translated: CASSQELGGSGNTIYF.

The sample holds a few counts of this clonotype. The rearrangement links TRBV12-3 or TRBV12-4 to TRBJ2-3; possibly TRBD2 for D (6 bases). The length of the CDR3 is 13 residues. V dropped 6 bases and J dropped 2 bases, with 9 bases sitting between them. For the CDR3, the DNA is TGTGCCAGCAGAGGGACTTTCACAGATACGCAGTATTTT. Amino acids: CASRGTFTDTQYF.

The genes are TRBV7-4 and TRBJ2-2; D call uncertain. The CDR3 contains 10 residues. In germline, CDR1 is SGHVT, CDR2 SQSDAQ. V shed 9 bases and J shed 4 bases, with 3 bases lying between them. The CDR3 nucleotides are TGTGCCAGGGGCACCGGGGAGCTGTTTTTT. It encodes CARGTGELFF.

The chain uses TRBV4-2 and TRBJ2-3; 10 nucleotides match TRBD2. Trimming at V came to 3 bases and at J to 7 bases, leaving 13 bases not matched to a gene. From germline, CDR1 is LGHNA and CDR2 YNFKEQ. This CDR3 has 17 amino acids. CDR3 amino acids: CASSQPLAGDHTHTQYF. For the CDR3, the DNA is TGTGCCAGCAGCCAGCCTCTAGCGGGGGACCATACTCATACGCAGTATTTT.

This clonotype showed up just a few times. The CDR3 sequence: CASSLSWQGTQYF. CDR3 nucleotides: TGTGCCAGCAGTTTATCTTGGCAAGGAACCCAGTACTTC. V usage is TRBV12-3 or TRBV12-4 and J usage is TRBJ2-5, with D hard to call. The CDR3 loop spans 13 amino acids. Trimming took off 2 bases at V and 8 bases at J, with 12 bases between the two ends.

The sample holds a few counts of this clonotype. This rearrangement joins TRBV6-2 or TRBV6-3 to TRBJ1-1; 10 nucleotides align to TRBD1. Per the germline V gene, CDR1 is MNHEY and CDR2 is SVGEGT. The V segment lost 4 bases and the J segment 4 bases; nucleotides outside the gene matches: 9. The CDR3 spans 16 residues. For the CDR3, the DNA is TGTGCCAGCAGTTCTTGGGGACAGGGGAGCGGCACTGAAGCTTTCTTT. It translates to CASSSWGQGSGTEAFF.

This clonotype was counted a few times. V usage is TRBV6-2 or TRBV6-3 and J usage is TRBJ2-1; no clear D. The CDR3 sequence is 14 residues long. In germline, CDR1 is MNHEY, CDR2 SVGEGT. V was pared by 0 bases and J by 4 bases, with 7 bases between. Here the CDR3 reads CASSYSALYNEQFF. The CDR3 DNA reads TGTGCCAGCAGTTACTCGGCCCTATACAATGAGCAGTTCTTC.

The rearrangement links TRBV13 to TRBJ1-1; TRBD1 matches 10 bases. The CDR3 is made up of 17 amino acids. Germline values: CDR1 PRHDT, CDR2 FYEKMQ (reference sequence). With 4 bases clipped from V and 11 bases from J, the junction kept 19 bases outside the gene matches. CDR3 coding DNA: TGTGCCAGCAGCTCCCAAGAAGGGGACAGGGGTACGCTGGGTGCTTTCTTT. Protein sequence: CASSSQEGDRGTLGAFF.

In its sample, this clonotype was seen many times. This chain uses TRBV19 with TRBJ2-7, with 7 positions matching TRBD1. The CDR3 runs 13 residues. CDR1 is LNHDA and CDR2 is SQIVND in the germline V gene (reference sequence). V was clipped by 6 bases and J by 1 base; unmatched bases: 3. The CDR3 region has the DNA TGTGCCAGTAGCCCGGGACAGTCCTACGAGCAGTACTTC. Protein: CASSPGQSYEQYF. Full variable domain (outside the CDR3, taken from reference TRBV19 and TRBJ2-7): DGGITQSPKYLFRKEGQNVTLSCEQNLNHDAMYWYRQDPGQGLRLIYYSQIVNDFQKGDIAEGYSVSREKKESFPLTVTSAQKNPTAFYLCASSPGQSYEQYFGPGTRLTVT.

This clonotype was counted ten times or more. The rearrangement uses TRBV12-3 or TRBV12-4 and TRBJ2-1; D might be TRBD1 (5 bases). The length of the CDR3 is 14 residues. Trimming pared 7 bases from V and 9 bases from J, leaving 19 bases between. CDR3 protein: CASTYNPGLSEQFF. The CDR3 coding sequence is TGTGCCAGCACCTATAATCCAGGGTTATCTGAGCAGTTCTTC.

This clonotype has a handful of counts. The chain employs TRBV19 and TRBJ2-3, with D perhaps matching TRBD2 (6 bases). Germline V gene data show CDR1 as LNHDA and CDR2 as SQIVND (reference sequence). CDR3 size: 15 residues. V was clipped by 3 bases and J by 0 bases, with 10 bases between them. The CDR3 DNA reads TGTGCCAGTAGTATGGAGGGGACTAGCACAGATACGCAGTATTTT. Translated: CASSMEGTSTDTQYF.

This clonotype was recorded a few times. V and J are TRBV27 and TRBJ1-6; D not resolved. CDR3 length: 13 amino acids. Germline CDR1 and CDR2: MNHEY and SMNVEV (reference sequence). Trimming took 7 bases from V and 11 from J, leaving 15 bases between them. CDR3 protein: CASTPGGVAPLHF. The CDR3 bases are TGTGCCAGCACCCCCGGCGGTGTCGCACCCCTCCACTTT.

Worth noting for this clonotype: At one of its ends the junction is not consistent with the germline gene, which may arise from a read error. This chain uses TRBV19 with TRBJ2-1; D is unclear. Germline V gives CDR1 LNHDA, CDR2 SQIVND (reference sequence). CDR3 length: 12 amino acids. The CDR3 spells CVSTDGRNEQFF. The CDR3 DNA is TGTGTCAGTACCGACGGGCGGAATGAGCAGTTCTTC.

The chain couples TRBV6-1 to TRBJ1-5; D gene ambiguous. The CDR3 spans 15 residues. Deletions cut 8 bases from V and 2 bases from J, with 16 bases between. The germline gives CDR1 MNHNS, CDR2 SASEGT. The CDR3 loop is CASLDVDEGNQPQHF. CDR3 DNA: TGTGCCAGCCTCGACGTTGACGAGGGCAATCAGCCCCAGCATTTT.

This clonotype came up a few times. The chain combines TRBV7-9 with TRBJ2-3; maybe TRBD1 (5 bases). The CDR3 spans 17 residues. Trimming stripped 6 bases from V and 0 bases from J, with 19 bases between. The V gene's germline CDR1 is SEHNR and CDR2 FQNEAQ (reference sequence). This CDR3 is CASRSVQGAPSTDTQYF. CDR3 bases: TGTGCCAGCAGAAGTGTGCAGGGCGCTCCTAGCACAGATACGCAGTATTTT.

J is TRBJ1-3 and V is TRBV20-1; tentatively, D is TRBD1 (5 bases). CDR1 and CDR2 from the germline V gene are DFQATT and SNEGSKA (reference sequence). This CDR3 has 17 residues. V was cut by 0 bases and J by 0 bases, with 15 bases left in between. This chain's CDR3 is CSARDLTEGTSGNTIYF. In DNA form, the CDR3 reads TGCAGTGCTAGAGACCTCACAGAAGGGACCTCTGGAAACACCATATATTTT.

This clonotype was observed a handful of times. The CDR3 protein is CASSMDGLAVKETQYF. CDR3 DNA: TGTGCCAGCAGCATGGACGGACTAGCGGTTAAAGAGACCCAGTACTTC. The chain uses TRBV5-6 and TRBJ2-5; 10 nucleotides line up with TRBD2. Per the germline V gene, CDR1 is SGHDT and CDR2 is YYEEEE. The CDR3 runs 16 residues. Unmatched junction bases numbered 9, after V lost 4 bases and J lost 3 bases.

The chain employs TRBV6-8 and TRBJ1-2; no clear D gene. The ends were cut back, 2 bases at V and 1 base at J, with 11 bases in the middle. CDR1 is MNHGY, CDR2 SAAAGT, per germline. This CDR3 region has 15 residues. The CDR3 spells CASSYGKWSNYGYTF. CDR3 bases: TGTGCCAGCAGTTACGGAAAGTGGAGTAACTATGGCTACACCTTC.

The V call is TRBV27, the J call TRBJ1-2, with 7 bases fitting TRBD1. J lost 4 bases, V lost 4 bases, and 6 bases had no gene match. Germline V gene data show CDR1 as MNHEY and CDR2 as SMNVEV (reference sequence). The CDR3 is made up of 14 amino acids. CDR3 bases: TGTGCCAGCAGTTCCGGTGGGACAGCCTATGGCTACACCTTC. Amino acids: CASSSGGTAYGYTF.

The rearrangement joins TRBV28 to TRBJ2-1, with no clear D. The CDR3 extends over 14 amino acids. Per the germline V gene, CDR1 is MDHEN and CDR2 is SYDVKM. Between the trimmed V and J ends, which lost 0 bases and 6 bases, there was a span of 9 bases. Written as DNA, the CDR3 is TGTGCCAGCAGTTTATGGGCTAGTTCCAATGAGCAGTTCTTC. It translates to CASSLWASSNEQFF.

The V call is TRBV5-6, the J call TRBJ1-2; 7 positions agree with TRBD1. With 1 base clipped from V and 5 bases from J, the junction kept 5 bases outside the gene matches. In germline, CDR1 is SGHDT, CDR2 YYEEEE. The CDR3 has 14 amino acids. The CDR3 spells CASSLRTGGYGYTF. CDR3 bases: TGTGCCAGCAGCTTGAGGACAGGAGGGTATGGCTACACCTTC.